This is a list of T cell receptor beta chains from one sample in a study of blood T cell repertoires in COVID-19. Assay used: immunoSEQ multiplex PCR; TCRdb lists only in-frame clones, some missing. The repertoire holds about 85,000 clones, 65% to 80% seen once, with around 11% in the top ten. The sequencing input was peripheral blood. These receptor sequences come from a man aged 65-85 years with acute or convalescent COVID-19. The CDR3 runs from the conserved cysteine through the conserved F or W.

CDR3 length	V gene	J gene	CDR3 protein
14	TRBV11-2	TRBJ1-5	CASSMRTGVQPQHF
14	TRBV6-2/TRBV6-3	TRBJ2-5	CASSPLNNQETQYF
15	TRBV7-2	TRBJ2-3	CASSFGGVSTDTQYF
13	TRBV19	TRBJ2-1	CASSSLDSNEQFF
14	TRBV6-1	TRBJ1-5	CASSEGQPNQPQHF
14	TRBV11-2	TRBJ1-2	CASSRVNRGYGYTF
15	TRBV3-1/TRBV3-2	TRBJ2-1	CASSPWGGKNNEQFF
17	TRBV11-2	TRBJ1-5	CASSSEPAGFVNQPQHF
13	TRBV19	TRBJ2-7	CASSLAVSYEQYF
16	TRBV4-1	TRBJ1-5	CASSQGYKGVHQPQHF
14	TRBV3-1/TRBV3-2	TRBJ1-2	CASSQRGQGGGYTF
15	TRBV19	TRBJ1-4	CASSPGGAGLEKLFF
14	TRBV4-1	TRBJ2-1	CASSQGQGDNEQFF
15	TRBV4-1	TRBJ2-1	CASTQTSGGNNEQFF
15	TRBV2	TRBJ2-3	CASSPQGGDTDTQYF
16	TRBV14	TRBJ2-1	CASSPRSFLLNNEQFF
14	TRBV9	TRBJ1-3	CASSVARSGNTIYF
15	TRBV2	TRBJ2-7	CASNPLAGASYEQYF
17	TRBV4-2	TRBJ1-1	CASSQEIVGPRGTEAFF
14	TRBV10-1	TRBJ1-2	CASSEAGSDYGYTF
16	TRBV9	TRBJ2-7	CASSGRPGQGSDEQYF
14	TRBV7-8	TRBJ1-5	CASSGTGANQPQHF
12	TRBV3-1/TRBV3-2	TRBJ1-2	CASSQVPSGYSF
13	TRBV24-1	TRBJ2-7	CATSDRTAEEQYF
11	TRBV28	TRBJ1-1	CASSLGDAAFF
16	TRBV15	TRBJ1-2	CATSRDLGSANYGYTF
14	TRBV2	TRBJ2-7	CASSVRDSETEQYF
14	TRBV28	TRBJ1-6	CASSRPGNNSPLHF